The 25 T cell receptor beta chains below come from one sample, sequenced in a study of T cell responses to AZD1222 COVID-19 vaccine. Sequencing used immunoSEQ multiplex PCR; TCRdb keeps in-frame clones, though not all of them. The table has around 110,000 clones, 88% seen once. The sample in question was peripheral blood, obtained on day 0 of AZD1222 vaccination. Receptors were obtained from an adult in good health.

This clone occurred a few times. This chain uses TRBV7-6 with TRBJ2-7, with 8 bases aligning to TRBD1. The CDR3 runs 17 residues. The V gene's germline CDR1 is SGHVS and CDR2 FNYEAQ. Trimming at V came to 6 bases and at J to 3 bases, leaving 16 bases not matched to a gene. As DNA, the CDR3 is TGTGCCAGCAGTCGCGGACAGGGAGGTTCGGTAGGCTACGAGCAGTACTTC. It specifies CASSRGQGGSVGYEQYF.

The chain employs TRBV18 and TRBJ2-5; no clear D gene. CDR3 size: 16 residues. Trimming shortened V by 4 bases and J by 1 base, and 16 bases separated the two germline ends. Per the germline V gene, CDR1 is KGHSH and CDR2 is LQKENI. CDR3 in amino acids: CASSQTSRLVQETQYF. The CDR3 DNA is TGTGCCAGCTCACAAACGAGCAGGCTGGTCCAAGAGACCCAGTACTTC.

This clone was picked up a small number of times. The chain joins TRBV6-2 or TRBV6-3 to TRBJ1-6, with D perhaps TRBD1 (5 bases). Trimming stripped 2 bases from V and 7 bases from J, with 12 bases between. The CDR3 is made up of 15 amino acids. Germline V gene lookup returns CDR1 MNHEY and CDR2 SVGEGT. The CDR3 spells CASSYRQGANSPLHF. The CDR3 DNA follows: TGTGCCAGCAGTTACCGCCAGGGCGCGAATTCACCCCTCCACTTT.

This clone was detected only once. The DNA of the CDR3 is TGTGCCAGCAGGCCAGGGGCGGAGAGCAATCAGCCCCAGCATTTT. Encoded protein: CASRPGAESNQPQHF. V and J are TRBV6-5 and TRBJ1-5; D possibly corresponds to TRBD1 (6 bases). The V gene's germline CDR1 is MNHEY and CDR2 SVGAGI. The CDR3 extends over 15 amino acids. Trimming removed 6 bases from V and 1 base from J, with 13 bases in between.

The rearrangement uses TRBV5-1 and TRBJ2-3, with 8 bases lining up with TRBD2. V gave up 0 bases and J gave up 6 bases; unmatched junction bases: 3. CDR3 length: 14 amino acids. Germline V lookup: CDR1 SGHRS, CDR2 YFSETQ. CDR3 DNA sequence: TGCGCCAGCAGCTTGGGGACTAGCTGGGATACGCAGTATTTT. Translating it yields CASSLGTSWDTQYF.

The chain joins TRBV7-2 to TRBJ1-1; a possible D gene is TRBD1 (6 bases). The ends were cut back, 1 base at V and 4 bases at J, with 13 bases in the middle. The germline V gene encodes CDR1 SGHTA and CDR2 FQGNSA. The CDR3 extends over 15 amino acids. CDR3 nucleotides: TGTGCCAGCAGCTTAGAGTTTACAGGGATCACTGAAGCTTTCTTT. It yields the protein CASSLEFTGITEAFF.

V is TRBV27 and J is TRBJ2-7; tentative D call: TRBD1 (5 bases). CDR1 is MNHEY, CDR2 SMNVEV, per germline (reference sequence). V lost 8 bases to trimming and J lost 2 bases, with 16 bases between them. This CDR3 contains 14 residues. The CDR3 coding sequence is TGTGCCAGCCGCGGTAAGGGGATAACCTACGAGCAGTACTTC. Its protein is CASRGKGITYEQYF.

The chain has TRBV11-2 and TRBJ2-7; no clear D gene. This CDR3 region has 15 residues. The germline CDR1 and CDR2 sequences are SGHAT and FQNNGV. Trimming took 5 bases from V and 0 from J, leaving 14 bases between them. The CDR3 coding sequence is TGTGCCAGCAGCCCTGTCGGCCGGAGCTCCTACGAGCAGTACTTC. Amino acids: CASSPVGRSSYEQYF.

The chain recombines TRBV6-5 with TRBJ2-2; 7 nucleotides agree with TRBD2. The length of the CDR3 is 15 residues. Germline-derived CDR1 and CDR2 are MNHEY and SVGAGI. V was pared by 6 bases and J by 4 bases, with 8 bases of the junction left unmatched. The DNA for the CDR3 is TGTGCCAGCAGGTTTGACGGGGGGACCACCGGGGAGCTGTTTTTT. Encoded protein: CASRFDGGTTGELFF.

This clone was counted a single time. A junction boundary mismatches the germline segment, possibly from a read error. CDR3 bases: TGTGCCAGCACCTTAGCCTGGGGCGGAGGAGCCTATAATTCACCCCTCCACTTT. Its translation is CASTLAWGGGAYNSPLHF. The chain carries TRBV11-2 and TRBJ1-6; TRBD1 might be the D (5 bases). The CDR3 is 18 amino acids. The germline V gene encodes CDR1 SGHAT and CDR2 FQNNGV.

This chain links TRBV28 with TRBJ1-5, with 9 bases matching TRBD1. The CDR3 length is 14 residues. The trim removed 6 bases at V and 7 bases at J, leaving 7 bases unmatched. Germline V gene data show CDR1 as MDHEN and CDR2 as SYDVKM. The CDR3 DNA is TGTGCCAGCAGCCTAACAGGGGGCGGGCAGCCCCAGCATTTT. Translating gives CASSLTGGGQPQHF.

V and J are TRBV9 and TRBJ2-2; D is ambiguous. CDR3 length equals 17 residues. Germline V lookup: CDR1 SGDLS, CDR2 YYNGEE. V lost 2 bases, J lost 5 bases, and 19 bases lay in between. This CDR3 is CASSVLSAPGETGELFF. CDR3 DNA sequence: TGTGCCAGCAGCGTCCTATCAGCCCCGGGTGAGACCGGGGAGCTGTTTTTT.

This sequence joins TRBV7-2 and TRBJ2-5; maybe TRBD2 (6 bases). Germline CDR1 SGHTA, CDR2 FQGNSA. The CDR3 covers 13 residues. With 3 bases removed from V and 4 bases from J, the gap between germline ends came to 9 bases. The CDR3 DNA follows: TGTGCCAGCAGCTTGGGACTGAGAGAGACCCAGTACTTC. This encodes CASSLGLRETQYF.

Only a few counts were recorded for this clone. The chain recombines TRBV7-9 with TRBJ1-2; 7 bases match TRBD1. Unmatched junction bases numbered 8, after V lost 7 bases and J lost 6 bases. The germline CDR1 and CDR2 sequences are SEHNR and FQNEAQ (reference sequence). The length of the CDR3 is 13 residues. The CDR3 DNA follows: TGTGCCAGCAACGAGGGGCAGGGGGATGGCTACACCTTC. This encodes CASNEGQGDGYTF.

The J gene is TRBJ1-5, the V gene TRBV21-1; the DNA was not used to check the table's D call, TRBD1. TRBV21-1 is a listed pseudogene. The CDR3 spans 17 residues. Here the CDR3 DNA reads TGTGCCAGCAGCAAAGGAAGACAGGGGGCCTGCAATCAGCCCCAGCATTTT. It yields the protein CASSKGRQGACNQPQHF.

This clone showed up just once. The chain employs TRBV6-2 or TRBV6-3 and TRBJ2-2; 10 nucleotides match TRBD2. Trimming removed 2 bases from V and 6 bases from J; junction bases left unmatched: 21. The CDR3 contains 21 residues. Germline V CDR1 and CDR2: MNHEY, SVGEGT. Here the CDR3 DNA reads TGTGCCAGCAGTTACCTATTCCCCGGGACTAGCGATATCCCAGTATCCGGGGAGCTGTTTTTT. Translation: CASSYLFPGTSDIPVSGELFF.

This clone turned up a few times. The J gene is TRBJ1-5, the V gene TRBV5-1; tentatively, D is TRBD1 (6 bases). The V and J ends lost 4 bases and 0 bases respectively, with 8 bases between them. The CDR3 runs 14 residues. Germline loops: CDR1 SGHRS, CDR2 YFSETQ. The DNA of the CDR3 is TGCGCCAGCAGCCCGGACAGTAGCAATCAGCCCCAGCATTTT. Encoded protein: CASSPDSSNQPQHF.

Comments on this clone: The germline gene is not matched at one end of the junction; a read error may be the cause. This chain links TRBV29-1 with TRBJ2-4, with a tentative D call TRBD1 (5 bases). The CDR3 loop spans 10 amino acids. The germline V gene encodes CDR1 SQVTM and CDR2 ANQGSEA. CDR3 DNA sequence: TGCAGCGTTGAAGATCAGGGAAGGCACTTC. Translation gives CSVEDQGRHF. Looking up the rest from reference TRBV29-1 and TRBJ2-4 gives the full variable domain: SAVISQKPSRDICQRGTSLTIQCQVDSQVTMMFWYRQQPGQSLTLIATANQGSEATYESGFVIDKFPISRPNLTFSTLTVSNMSPEDSSIYLCSVEDQGRHFGAGTRLSVL.

The genes are TRBV19 and TRBJ1-1; D perhaps matches TRBD1 (6 bases). Germline-derived CDR1 and CDR2 are LNHDA and SQIVND (reference sequence). The CDR3 spans 15 residues. Trimming cost V 6 bases and J 1 base, with 15 bases left between them. The CDR3 loop is CASSDGGRGNTEAFF. The CDR3 DNA follows: TGTGCCAGTAGCGATGGGGGCCGGGGGAACACTGAAGCTTTCTTT. The full variable domain, with the rest looked up from reference TRBV19 and TRBJ1-1, is DGGITQSPKYLFRKEGQNVTLSCEQNLNHDAMYWYRQDPGQGLRLIYYSQIVNDFQKGDIAEGYSVSREKKESFPLTVTSAQKNPTAFYLCASSDGGRGNTEAFFGQGTRLTVV.

This clone showed up just once. This chain links TRBV10-3 with TRBJ1-5, with D possibly being TRBD1 (6 bases). V was clipped by 2 bases and J by 9 bases, with 17 bases between them. Germline-derived CDR1 and CDR2 are ENHRY and SYGVKD. CDR3 length equals 15 residues. CDR3 region: CAISEPGEGVSPQHF. In nucleotides, the CDR3 is TGTGCCATCAGTGAGCCGGGGGAGGGGGTTTCGCCCCAGCATTTT.

The V call is TRBV5-1, the J call TRBJ1-4; 9 nucleotides agree with TRBD1. The germline CDR1 and CDR2 sequences are SGHRS and YFSETQ. The CDR3 extends over 15 amino acids. V was pared by 4 bases and J by 4 bases, with 5 bases of the junction left unmatched. The chain's CDR3 is CASSPGTGRNEKLFF. The CDR3 bases are TGCGCCAGCAGCCCGGGGACAGGGCGTAATGAAAAACTGTTTTTT. Based on the CDR3 plus reference TRBV5-1 and TRBJ1-4, the full variable domain is KAGVTQTPRYLIKTRGQQVTLSCSPISGHRSVSWYQQTPGQGLQFLFEYFSETQRNKGNFPGRFSGRQFSNSRSEMNVSTLELGDSALYLCASSPGTGRNEKLFFGSGTQLSVL.

The V gene is TRBV19, the J gene TRBJ2-2; the match to TRBD1 covers 8 bases. Unmatched junction bases numbered 11, after V lost 7 bases and J lost 4 bases. The CDR3 length is 16 residues. The germline CDR1 and CDR2 sequences are LNHDA and SQIVND (reference sequence). CDR3 in amino acids: CASTASNRGFTGELFF. In DNA form, the CDR3 reads TGTGCCAGTACCGCCTCAAACAGGGGGTTCACCGGGGAGCTGTTTTTT. Combining the CDR3 with reference TRBV19 and TRBJ2-2 gives the whole variable domain DGGITQSPKYLFRKEGQNVTLSCEQNLNHDAMYWYRQDPGQGLRLIYYSQIVNDFQKGDIAEGYSVSREKKESFPLTVTSAQKNPTAFYLCASTASNRGFTGELFFGEGSRLTVL.

This chain uses TRBV6-2 or TRBV6-3 with TRBJ2-7; 9 bases are shared with TRBD1. With 2 bases clipped from V and 4 bases from J, the junction kept 6 bases outside the gene matches. The CDR3 consists of 15 residues. Germline V lookup: CDR1 MNHEY, CDR2 SVGEGT. CDR3: CASSYMGQGDYEQYF. DNA for the CDR3: TGTGCCAGCAGTTACATGGGACAGGGTGATTACGAGCAGTACTTC.

The gene calls are TRBV5-4 and TRBJ2-2, with 8 bases fitting TRBD1. The CDR3 loop spans 15 amino acids. Germline V gene data show CDR1 as SGHNT and CDR2 as YYREEE (reference sequence). With V trimmed by 4 bases and J by 3 bases, 5 bases remained unmatched. In DNA form, the CDR3 reads TGTGCCAGCAGCCCAGGGGGCGGGGACACCGGGGAGCTGTTTTTT. It is translated as CASSPGGGDTGELFF.

The chain is built from TRBV27 and TRBJ2-1, with 9 bases fitting TRBD1. Losses at the gene ends were 8 bases for V and 1 base for J; bases not matched to a gene: 6. The V gene's germline CDR1 is MNHEY and CDR2 SMNVEV (reference sequence). The CDR3 runs 15 residues. The CDR3 DNA follows: TGTGCCAGCGGACGGACAGGGGTTTCCTACAATGAGCAGTTCTTC. This sequence encodes CASGRTGVSYNEQFF.